The 4 T cell receptor beta chains below all came from one sample that was sequenced in a study of T cell responses to AZD1222 COVID-19 vaccine. Produced via immunoSEQ multiplex PCR; TCRdb's table is partial and in-frame only. This sample has 150,000 or so clones, with approximately 90% found just once. The sequences come from peripheral blood, collected 28 days after the second AZD1222 dose. The source of these receptors is an adult who received the AZD1222 COVID-19 vaccine.

This clone appeared a single time. This chain links TRBV19 with TRBJ2-1; 8 nucleotides agree with TRBD1. The CDR3 length is 16 residues. V dropped 2 bases and J dropped 9; count of bases not matched to a gene: 12. Germline assignment: CDR1 LNHDA and CDR2 SQIVND (reference sequence). The CDR3 sequence: CASSISESGGRSEQFF. The CDR3 region has the DNA TGTGCCAGTAGTATATCGGAATCAGGGGGCAGGAGTGAGCAGTTCTTC.

For this clone: Relative to the germline gene, one junction end is altered; a read error may explain this. The rearrangement links TRBV4-3 to TRBJ1-3; D is undetermined. The CDR3 spans 16 residues. Germline CDR1 reads LGHNA; CDR2 reads YSLEER. CDR3 in amino acids: CASSQLRTSTGDTIYF. The CDR3, as DNA: TGCGCCAGCAGCCAACTGCGAACCTCGACTGGAGACACCATATATTTT.

The rearrangement uses TRBV5-6 and TRBJ2-2; unclear D gene. Trimming took off 4 bases at V and 1 base at J, with 14 bases between the two ends. The CDR3 runs to 16 residues. CDR1 and CDR2 (germline): SGHDT, YYEEEE. The CDR3 nucleotides read TGTGCCAGCAGCCAGGTCGGACGGATGAACACCGGGGAGCTGTTTTTT. It yields the protein CASSQVGRMNTGELFF.

The chain carries TRBV19 and TRBJ2-5; unclear D gene. The V and J ends lost 3 bases and 2 bases respectively, with 10 bases between them. Germline CDR1 LNHDA, CDR2 SQIVND (reference sequence). The CDR3 length is 14 residues. In DNA, the CDR3 is TGTGCCAGTAGTATCGTCGGCGGACAAGAGACCCAGTACTTC. Protein sequence: CASSIVGGQETQYF.